Listed below are T cell receptor beta chains from one sample, sequenced in a study of T cell responses to AZD1222 COVID-19 vaccine. Clones were sequenced by immunoSEQ multiplex PCR, and TCRdb holds only the in-frame ones, with some missing. The data hold 120,000 or so clones, with just over 85% observed a single time. This specimen consisted of peripheral blood, obtained on day 0 of MenACWY control vaccination. The receptor source for this set is an adult in good health. The conserved cysteine and the conserved F or W are not part of the CDR3 here.

>TRBV19|TRBJ2-7
ASMPAGLPYEQY
>TRBV24-1|TRBJ2-7
ATKTPWRTDNEQY
>TRBV30|TRBJ2-7
AWAGPSKGLAGTEQY
>TRBV2|TRBJ2-5
ASTEAETQY
>TRBV4-1|TRBJ1-5
ASSQDQGGWQPQH
>TRBV19|TRBJ2-2
ASTPGPWAGELF
>TRBV6-1|TRBJ1-6
ASSDPPATGSSYNSPLH
>TRBV9|TRBJ2-3
ASSVGSGDTQY
>TRBV6-5|TRBJ1-1
ASSLSGAGYTEAF
>TRBV5-6|TRBJ1-4
ASSEGASNEKLF